Presented here are 24 T cell receptor beta chains from one specimen sequenced in a study of T cell responses to AZD1222 COVID-19 vaccine. Clones were read by immunoSEQ multiplex PCR, and TCRdb kept only the in-frame ones, dropping some. The sample shows about 120,000 clones, around 88% of them seen only once. The sequencing used peripheral blood, collected on day 0 of AZD1222 vaccination. The receptor set was obtained from an adult in good health.

This chain joins TRBV4-3 and TRBJ2-3, with TRBD1 matching over 7 bases. Germline CDR1 LGHNA, CDR2 YSLEER. J gave up 2 bases and V 1 base, and 12 bases lay outside the gene matches. This CDR3 has 18 residues. The CDR3 protein is CASSQGFQGESITDTQYF. DNA for the CDR3: TGCGCCAGCAGCCAAGGGTTTCAGGGGGAATCCATCACAGATACGCAGTATTTT.

This chain links TRBV5-8 with TRBJ2-6; D could derive from TRBD1 or TRBD2 (5 bases each). There are 15 residues in the CDR3. V shed 0 bases and J shed 3 bases, with 7 bases lying between them. In germline, CDR1 is SGHTS, CDR2 YDEGEE. CDR3 nucleotides: TGTGCCAGCAGCTTGGTGGGGGTTGGGGCCAACGTCCTGACTTTC. Protein: CASSLVGVGANVLTF.

V gene TRBV5-5 combines with J gene TRBJ2-3, with TRBD2 as a possible D gene (6 bases). Trimming removed 4 bases at V and 0 bases at J, with 15 bases between. Germline CDR1 and CDR2: SGHKS and YYEKEE (reference sequence). CDR3 size: 16 residues. The CDR3 bases are TGTGCCAGCAGCCCTTTCGGGGGATCTAGCACAGATACGCAGTATTTT. This codes for CASSPFGGSSTDTQYF.

J is TRBJ1-5 and V is TRBV11-1, with 7 bases identical to TRBD1. Germline V gene data show CDR1 as SGHAT and CDR2 as FQDESV (reference sequence). There are 13 residues in the CDR3. The J segment lost 5 bases and the V segment lost 2 bases, leaving 0 bases of the junction unmatched. CDR3 residues: CASSLQGDQPQHF. As DNA, the CDR3 is TGTGCCAGCAGCTTACAGGGGGATCAGCCCCAGCATTTT.

This clone has just a few counts. The chain couples TRBV7-2 to TRBJ1-5, with D perhaps TRBD1 (6 bases). Between the trimmed V and J ends, which lost 3 bases and 6 bases, there was a span of 15 bases. CDR3 length: 15 residues. Germline-derived CDR1 and CDR2 are SGHTA and FQGNSA. The CDR3 protein is CASSLDHTGSQPQHF. CDR3 in DNA: TGTGCCAGCAGCTTGGACCACACAGGGAGTCAGCCCCAGCATTTT. The full variable domain, completed using reference TRBV7-2 and TRBJ1-5, is GAGVSQSPSNKVTEKGKDVELRCDPISGHTALYWYRQSLGQGLEFLIYFQGNSAPDKSGLPSDRFSAERTGGSVSTLTIQRTQQEDSAVYLCASSLDHTGSQPQHFGDGTRLSIL.

This chain uses TRBV7-2 with TRBJ2-7; 8 bases line up with TRBD2. The CDR3 has 15 amino acids. Germline CDR1 SGHTA, CDR2 FQGNSA. Germline trimming cut 1 base from V and 2 bases from J; bases unmatched to any gene: 4. CDR3 loop: CASSLGSRGAYEQYF. The CDR3 nucleotides read TGTGCCAGCAGCTTAGGGTCGCGGGGGGCCTACGAGCAGTACTTC.

The J gene is TRBJ2-3, the V gene TRBV6-4, with D maybe TRBD2 (6 bases). This CDR3 region has 18 residues. From germline, CDR1 is MRHNA and CDR2 SNTAGT. Trimming cost V 2 bases and J 0 bases, with 18 bases left between them. This CDR3 is CASSDAPSGGISTDTQYF. For the CDR3, the DNA is TGTGCCAGCAGTGACGCCCCCTCGGGCGGGATAAGCACAGATACGCAGTATTTT.

J is TRBJ1-2 and V is TRBV12-3 or TRBV12-4, with a weak D call TRBD1 (5 bases). The CDR3 contains 12 residues. Deletions cut 6 bases from V and 4 bases from J, with 9 bases between. The CDR3 loop reads CASSGTSYGYTF. CDR3 bases: TGTGCCAGCAGCGGGACTTCCTATGGCTACACCTTC.

The J gene is TRBJ1-1, the V gene TRBV7-9; D remains ambiguous. Germline V CDR1 and CDR2: SEHNR, FQNEAQ (reference sequence). The CDR3 is 14 residues long. With 8 bases removed from V and 4 bases from J, the gap between germline ends came to 17 bases. In DNA, the CDR3 is TGTGCCAGCTGGGAAGGACTGCCGATCACTGAAGCTTTCTTT. Its protein is CASWEGLPITEAFF.

This sequence joins TRBV4-2 and TRBJ2-1, with D possibly being TRBD2 (5 bases). Trimming removed 1 base at V and 2 bases at J, with 9 bases between. Germline V CDR1 and CDR2: LGHNA, YNFKEQ. The CDR3 loop spans 15 amino acids. The CDR3 nucleotides are TGTGCCAGCAGCCAAGGAAGCGGAACCTACAATGAGCAGTTCTTC. It yields the protein CASSQGSGTYNEQFF.

The rearrangement links TRBV15 to TRBJ2-5, with TRBD1 matching 9 bases. There are 17 residues in the CDR3. The trim removed 0 bases at V and 7 bases at J, leaving 12 bases unmatched. Germline CDR1 is LNHNV and CDR2 is YYDKDF (reference sequence). The DNA of the CDR3 is TGTGCCACCAGCAGAGATCGGGGGACAGGGAACGTTGGGACCCAGTACTTC. Its protein product is CATSRDRGTGNVGTQYF.

This clone was seen just once. The chain joins TRBV28 to TRBJ2-7, with TRBD2 identical over 7 bases. From germline, CDR1 is MDHEN and CDR2 SYDVKM. The CDR3 runs to 13 residues. The junction had 9 bases not matched to a gene; V was cut back by 6 bases and J by 7 bases. CDR3: CASRAAGRVEQYF. In DNA form, the CDR3 reads TGTGCCAGCAGGGCAGCGGGGAGGGTAGAGCAGTACTTC.

The V and J genes are TRBV6-5 and TRBJ1-2, with D possibly matching TRBD1 (6 bases). The CDR3 consists of 15 residues. Trimming cost V 5 bases and J 2 bases, with 15 bases left between them. Germline V CDR1 and CDR2: MNHEY, SVGAGI. This CDR3 reads CASSPGQTSNYGYTF. CDR3 bases: TGTGCCAGCAGTCCAGGACAGACCTCCAACTATGGCTACACCTTC.

Here the CDR3 reads CASSSQRTGNDEQFF. The CDR3 nucleotides are TGTGCCAGCAGTTCCCAGAGGACAGGGAACGATGAGCAGTTCTTC. The chain combines TRBV6-2 or TRBV6-3 with TRBJ2-1; TRBD1 aligns across 8 bases. Germline V gives CDR1 MNHEY, CDR2 SVGEGT. With 4 bases clipped from V and 8 bases from J, the junction kept 10 bases outside the gene matches. This CDR3 contains 15 residues.

The chain joins TRBV6-5 to TRBJ2-7, with unresolved D. Germline V lookup: CDR1 MNHEY, CDR2 SVGAGI. With 0 bases removed from V and 2 bases from J, the gap between germline ends came to 14 bases. The CDR3 has 16 residues. CDR3 loop: CASSYSGSTSTYEQYF. The CDR3 DNA reads TGTGCCAGCAGTTACTCCGGGTCCACCTCGACCTACGAGCAGTACTTC.

This clone appeared a single time. The chain links TRBV2 to TRBJ1-1; D call uncertain. Germline V lookup: CDR1 SNHLY, CDR2 FYNNEI. Trimming removed 3 bases from V and 2 bases from J, with 7 bases in between. This CDR3 is built from 13 residues. The CDR3 sequence: CASSEESNTEAFF. For the CDR3, the DNA is TGTGCCAGCAGTGAGGAAAGTAACACTGAAGCTTTCTTT.

The chain couples TRBV9 to TRBJ1-3; D perhaps matches TRBD1 (5 bases). The CDR3 length is 15 residues. The germline gives CDR1 SGDLS, CDR2 YYNGEE. The germline V and J ends were trimmed by 4 bases and 0 bases, with 11 bases remaining between them. The CDR3 reads CASSRPGDSGNTIYF. DNA of the CDR3: TGTGCCAGCAGCAGGCCGGGGGACTCTGGAAACACCATATATTTT.

This clone was found once. The CDR3: CASSQVGGSSYEQYF. In DNA form, the CDR3 reads TGTGCCAGCAGCCAAGTGGGCGGCAGCTCCTACGAGCAGTACTTC. The chain recombines TRBV4-2 with TRBJ2-7; D is ambiguous. V was pared by 1 base and J by 0 bases, with 10 bases between. The CDR3 is 15 amino acids. Germline assignment: CDR1 LGHNA and CDR2 YNFKEQ.

J is TRBJ1-3 and V is TRBV5-1; 7 bases are a match to TRBD1. V shed 3 bases, J shed 0 bases, and the junction held 6 bases outside the gene matches. The V gene's germline CDR1 is SGHRS and CDR2 YFSETQ. The length of the CDR3 is 16 residues. The CDR3 here is CASSSTGLNSGNTIYF. The DNA for the CDR3 is TGCGCCAGCAGCTCGACAGGGCTAAACTCTGGAAACACCATATATTTT.

The chain uses TRBV4-1 and TRBJ1-2; D is possibly TRBD1 (5 bases). Germline V lookup: CDR1 MGHRA, CDR2 YSYEKL. This CDR3 is built from 15 residues. Trimming removed 0 bases at V and 2 bases at J, with 10 bases between. The CDR3 DNA is TGCGCCAGCAGCCAAGAGGCAGGGAGGAACTATGGCTACACCTTC. Translation gives CASSQEAGRNYGYTF.

The chain links TRBV19 to TRBJ1-1, with D possibly matching TRBD1 (5 bases). V was trimmed by 6 bases and J by 1 base, leaving 15 bases between them. This CDR3 contains 15 residues. Germline CDR1 and CDR2: LNHDA and SQIVND (reference sequence). This chain's CDR3 is CASSDRPRQNTEAFF. The CDR3 DNA reads as TGTGCCAGTAGCGACAGACCAAGGCAGAACACTGAAGCTTTCTTT.

The chain recombines TRBV19 with TRBJ1-5, with D possibly TRBD1 on 6 matching bases. CDR1 LNHDA and CDR2 SQIVND come from the germline V gene (reference sequence). This CDR3 is built from 15 residues. Trimming stripped 0 bases from V and 4 bases from J, with 10 bases between. The CDR3, as DNA: TGTGCCAGTAGTATAGACAGGGGAGGGAATCAGCCCCAGCATTTT. Amino acid sequence: CASSIDRGGNQPQHF.

This sequence joins TRBV4-3 and TRBJ2-2; D call uncertain. Trimming took 0 bases from V and 0 from J, leaving 11 bases between them. This CDR3 has 17 amino acids. Germline CDR1 and CDR2: LGHNA and YSLEER. CDR3 amino acids: CASSQDRERSNTGELFF. In DNA form, the CDR3 reads TGCGCCAGCAGCCAAGATCGTGAACGGTCGAACACCGGGGAGCTGTTTTTT.

This chain uses TRBV4-1 with TRBJ1-2, with a tentative D call TRBD1 (5 bases). V lost 2 bases to trimming and J lost 7 bases, with 14 bases between them. The V gene's germline CDR1 is MGHRA and CDR2 YSYEKL. The CDR3 spans 14 residues. The CDR3 loop reads CASSQTMGVGGYTF. DNA for the CDR3: TGCGCCAGCAGCCAAACCATGGGGGTGGGTGGCTACACCTTC.